Below, 8 T cell receptor beta chains from the same sample are listed, as sequenced in a study of T cell responses to AZD1222 COVID-19 vaccine. The table came from immunoSEQ multiplex PCR; TCRdb's copy has only in-frame clones and leaves some out. The data contain tens of thousands of clones, roughly nine tenths of them seen just once; the ten biggest clones take up approximately 2.8%. The specimen was peripheral blood, collected on day 0 of MenACWY control vaccination. These receptors were taken from an adult in good health.

The chain carries TRBV12-5 and TRBJ2-7; D not certain. Looked up from germline, CDR1 is LGHNT and CDR2 is FRNRAP. V lost 5 bases and J lost 3, with 8 bases in between. The CDR3 is 12 residues long. CDR3 bases: TGTGCTAGTGGTCTCTCCAACTACGAGCAGTACTTC. Translated: CASGLSNYEQYF.

This clone was picked up one time. This chain connects TRBV5-8 to TRBJ1-6; D call uncertain. V was clipped by 0 bases and J by 0 bases, with 10 bases between them. The germline V gene has CDR1 SGHTS and CDR2 YDEGEE. CDR3 length equals 17 residues. The CDR3 nucleotides are TGTGCCAGCAGCTTGGCCTTCGGAAGCTCCTATAATTCACCCCTCCACTTT. Translating gives CASSLAFGSSYNSPLHF.

The chain links TRBV20-1 to TRBJ2-3, with TRBD2 matching 11 bases. J gave up 4 bases and V 3 bases, and 3 bases lay outside the gene matches. Looked up from germline, CDR1 is DFQATT and CDR2 is SNEGSKA (reference sequence). CDR3 length: 14 residues. The CDR3 DNA reads TGCAGTGCTAGTGTTAGCGGGGGGGCAGATACGCAGTATTTT. It specifies CSASVSGGADTQYF.

The rearrangement joins TRBV4-1 to TRBJ2-3; D may be TRBD2 (6 bases). This CDR3 region has 14 residues. The germline V and J ends were trimmed by 2 bases and 9 bases, with 15 bases remaining between them. The germline V gene encodes CDR1 MGHRA and CDR2 YSYEKL. The CDR3 region has the DNA TGCGCCAGCAGCCAAAATTCGGGGGTGGACACGCAGTATTTT. It yields the protein CASSQNSGVDTQYF.

This clone has just a few counts. Written as DNA, the CDR3 is TGTGCCTGGAGTTGGTCAGCGGGGGCCACAGATACGCAGTATTTT. Protein sequence: CAWSWSAGATDTQYF. The chain has TRBV30 and TRBJ2-3; 8 bases are shared with TRBD2. The germline gives CDR1 GTSNPN, CDR2 SVGIG (reference sequence). With 2 bases clipped from V and 2 bases from J, the junction kept 6 bases outside the gene matches. The CDR3 runs to 15 residues.

The V gene is TRBV28, the J gene TRBJ1-4; TRBD1 matches 7 bases. This CDR3 has 16 amino acids. Trimming took 5 bases from V and 8 from J; bases not matched to a gene: 14. The V gene's germline CDR1 is MDHEN and CDR2 SYDVKM. The CDR3 is CASSPARQGIREKLFF. In DNA form, the CDR3 reads TGTGCCAGCAGTCCCGCCCGACAGGGTATAAGGGAAAAACTGTTTTTT. Filled out from reference TRBV28 and TRBJ1-4, the complete variable domain reads DVKVTQSSRYLVKRTGEKVFLECVQDMDHENMFWYRQDPGLGLRLIYFSYDVKMKEKGDIPEGYSVSREKKERFSLILESASTNQTSMYLCASSPARQGIREKLFFGSGTQLSVL.

The V and J genes are TRBV6-5 and TRBJ1-5; the D gene is possibly TRBD1 (6 bases). The length of the CDR3 is 15 residues. Per germline, CDR1 MNHEY and CDR2 SVGAGI. V was trimmed by 4 bases and J by 6 bases, leaving 16 bases between them. CDR3 in DNA: TGTGCCAGCAGTTCGGGCTGGGGGCAAGTTCAGCCCCAGCATTTT. Its protein product is CASSSGWGQVQPQHF.

The chain has TRBV7-2 and TRBJ2-5, with 10 bases aligning to TRBD2. J lost 5 bases, V lost 7 bases, and 4 bases had no gene match. The CDR3 covers 13 residues. CDR1 is SGHTA, CDR2 FQGNSA, per germline. The CDR3 spells CASKRGGRETQYF. In DNA, the CDR3 is TGTGCCAGCAAGCGGGGGGGCCGGGAGACCCAGTACTTC.